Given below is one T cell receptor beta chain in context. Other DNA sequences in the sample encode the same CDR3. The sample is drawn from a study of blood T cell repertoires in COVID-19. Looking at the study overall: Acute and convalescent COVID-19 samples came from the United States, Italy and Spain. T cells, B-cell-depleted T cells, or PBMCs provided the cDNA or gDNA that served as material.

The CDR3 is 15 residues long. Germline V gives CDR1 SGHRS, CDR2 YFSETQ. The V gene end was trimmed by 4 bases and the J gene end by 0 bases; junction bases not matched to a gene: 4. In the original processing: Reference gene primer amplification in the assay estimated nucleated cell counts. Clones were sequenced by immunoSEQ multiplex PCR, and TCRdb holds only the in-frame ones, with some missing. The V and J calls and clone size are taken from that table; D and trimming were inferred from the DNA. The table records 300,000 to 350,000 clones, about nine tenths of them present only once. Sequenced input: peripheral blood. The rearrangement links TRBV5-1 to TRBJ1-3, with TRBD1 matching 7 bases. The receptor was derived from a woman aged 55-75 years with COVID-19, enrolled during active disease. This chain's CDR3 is CASSPQGSSGNTIYF. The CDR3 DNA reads TGCGCCAGCAGCCCACAGGGGAGCTCTGGAAACACCATATATTTT. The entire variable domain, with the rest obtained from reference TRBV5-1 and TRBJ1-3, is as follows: KAGVTQTPRYLIKTRGQQVTLSCSPISGHRSVSWYQQTPGQGLQFLFEYFSETQRNKGNFPGRFSGRQFSNSRSEMNVSTLELGDSALYLCASSPQGSSGNTIYFGEGSWLTVV.